This TCR beta chain was identified in a study of vaccination and CD4 T cells after COVID-19. Whole-study context: Six males and four females, two of them Hispanic, were enrolled as convalescents. Post-COVID specimens were obtained a median approximately 99 days after diagnosis (range 35 to 161). Study-level points and caveats: The researchers studied relatively few convalescent patients and omitted early post-infection timepoints.

The CDR3 has 15 amino acids. The V gene's germline CDR1 is MDHEN and CDR2 SYDVKM. Trimming took 4 bases from V and 3 from J; bases not matched to a gene: 7. Described treatment: approximately 11-day PBMC culture with coronavirus spike peptide pools or control peptides (ViraFEST assay). Oncomine TCR Beta short-read sequencing was applied to DNA from cultured CD4+ T cells. Cultures of CD4+ T cells served as the source for extracting genomic DNA. One entry per CDR3 protein, called by TCRdb with MiXCR from the PCR reads. The data show about 15,000 distinct CDR3 sequences, around 60% seen once. Of note for this clonotype: Antigen specificity is unknown.

The rearrangement links TRBV28 to TRBJ2-7, with 9 bases aligning to TRBD1. Input material: CD4+ T cells from blood, cultured in vitro. The sequence came from a human donor who had recovered from COVID-19. The CDR3 loop reads CASSSPGQGGYEQYF. CDR3 sequence (DNA): TGTGCCAGCAGTTCTCCGGGACAGGGTGGCTACGAGCAGTACTTC.